The entry below gives a single T cell receptor (beta chain) sequence along with its context. Antigen unknown. This sample is part of a study of CD8 T cells in Susac syndrome. TCR beta from blood CD8+ and CD4+ T cells was sequenced. TEMRA cells were FACS-enriched, unlike CD8+ and CD4+ T cells, which were negatively isolated. About 0.5 to 1 ug RNA was reverse transcribed with random hexamers. Coverage of TCR beta CDR3 amplification by immunoSEQ multiplex PCR extended to 54 Vbeta and 13 Jbeta. TCRdb analysed the immunoSEQ multiplex PCR reads with MiXCR anew, one entry per CDR3 protein. The sample shows approximately 150,000 distinct CDR3 sequences, approximately 94% of them seen only once. The study, taken as a whole, reports: The study's TCR sequencing and HLA analysis covered a relatively small number of individuals, and the study acknowledged this.

Germline V lookup: CDR1 MDHEN, CDR2 SYDVKM. CDR3 length: 13 amino acids. V dropped 9 bases and J dropped 3; count of bases not matched to a gene: 3. The specimen was CD4+ T cells from PBMCs. This chain uses TRBV28 with TRBJ2-1; 9 bases align to TRBD1. This sequence was found in a human donor with multiple sclerosis. The CDR3 DNA sequence: TGTGCCAGTCGGACAGGGGACTACAATGAGCAGTTCTTC. Protein sequence: CASRTGDYNEQFF.